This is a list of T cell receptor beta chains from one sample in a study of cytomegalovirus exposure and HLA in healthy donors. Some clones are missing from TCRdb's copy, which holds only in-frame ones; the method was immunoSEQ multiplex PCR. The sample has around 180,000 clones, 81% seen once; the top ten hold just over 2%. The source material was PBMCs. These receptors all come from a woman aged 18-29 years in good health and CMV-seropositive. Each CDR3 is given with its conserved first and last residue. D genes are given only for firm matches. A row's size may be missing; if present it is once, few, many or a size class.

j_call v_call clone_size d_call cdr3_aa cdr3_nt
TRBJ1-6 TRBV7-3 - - CASSLGRASPLHF TGTGCCAGCAGCTTAGGGAGGGCGTCACCCCTCCACTTT
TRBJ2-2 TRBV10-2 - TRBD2 CASTSGGVDTGELFF TGCGCCAGCACTAGCGGGGGGGTGGACACCGGGGAGCTGTTTTTT
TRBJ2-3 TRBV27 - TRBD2 CAIKRGTTSTDTQYF TGTGCCATCAAGCGGGGGACTACTAGCACAGATACGCAGTATTTT
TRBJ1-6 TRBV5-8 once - CASSSQSLAVNALHF TGTGCCAGCAGCTCGCAATCCCTGGCCGTGAATGCCCTCCACTTT
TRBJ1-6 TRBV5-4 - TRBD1 CASSFGTGQNSPLHF TGTGCCAGCAGCTTCGGGACAGGGCAGAATTCACCCCTCCACTTT
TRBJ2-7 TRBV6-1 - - CASSEARGTTSYEQYF TGTGCCAGCAGTGAAGCCCGCGGCACGACCTCCTACGAGCAGTACTTC
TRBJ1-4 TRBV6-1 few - CASSEPQAQPEKLFF TGTGCCAGCAGTGAACCACAGGCCCAACCTGAAAAACTGTTTTTT
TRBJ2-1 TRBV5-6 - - CASSLEGQDNEQFF TGTGCCAGCAGCTTGGAAGGCCAGGACAATGAGCAGTTCTTC
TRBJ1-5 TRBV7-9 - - CASSPVGGNQPQHF TGTGCCAGCAGCCCCGTGGGAGGCAATCAGCCCCAGCATTTT
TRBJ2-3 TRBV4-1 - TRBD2 CASSLIAGSTDTQYF TGCGCCAGCAGCCTCATAGCGGGGTCCACAGATACGCAGTATTTT
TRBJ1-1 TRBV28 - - CASYSRNPGRAFF TGTGCCAGCTACAGCCGGAACCCCGGTAGAGCTTTCTTT
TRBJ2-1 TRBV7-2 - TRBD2 CASSTPTSGGTRSYNEQFF TGTGCCAGCAGCACCCCGACTAGCGGGGGTACCCGCTCCTACAATGAGCAGTTCTTC
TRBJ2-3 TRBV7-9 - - CASRDGGRTDTQYF TGTGCCAGCAGGGACGGGGGGCGAACAGATACGCAGTATTTT
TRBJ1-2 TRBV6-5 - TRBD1 CASRKQGARGYTF TGTGCCAGCAGAAAACAGGGGGCTCGGGGCTACACCTTC
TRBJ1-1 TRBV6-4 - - CASRGAGGTEAFF TGTGCCAGCAGAGGGGCGGGGGGCACTGAAGCTTTCTTT
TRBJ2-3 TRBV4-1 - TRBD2 CASSQVAGGFTDTQYF TGCGCCAGCAGCCAAGTAGCGGGGGGATTCACAGATACGCAGTATTTT
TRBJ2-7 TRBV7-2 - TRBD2 CASSFQTPGLGGHEQYF TGTGCCAGCAGCTTCCAAACCCCGGGACTAGGGGGACACGAGCAGTACTTC
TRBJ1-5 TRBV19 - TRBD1 CASRTGQGAHQPQHF TGTGCCAGTAGAACGGGACAGGGGGCGCATCAGCCCCAGCATTTT
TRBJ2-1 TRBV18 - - CASSPQFLAPNFYHNEQFF TGTGCCAGCTCACCACAGTTTCTAGCCCCAAACTTTTACCACAATGAGCAGTTCTTC
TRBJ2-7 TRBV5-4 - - CASSLGRGEQYF TGTGCCAGCAGCTTGGGTAGGGGCGAGCAGTACTTC
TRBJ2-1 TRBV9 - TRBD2 CASSLGLAGVIYNEQFF TGTGCCAGCAGCCTAGGACTAGCGGGGGTAATCTACAATGAGCAGTTCTTC
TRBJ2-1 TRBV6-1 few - CASSENVRGGEQFF TGTGCCAGCAGTGAAAATGTGCGGGGAGGAGAGCAGTTCTTC
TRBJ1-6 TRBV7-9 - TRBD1 CASSLQGAKSPLHF TGTGCCAGCAGCCTTCAGGGGGCGAAATCACCCCTCCACTTT
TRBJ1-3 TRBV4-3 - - CASSPKPWGVRSTIYF TGCGCCAGCAGCCCTAAGCCCTGGGGGGTCCGAAGCACCATATATTTT
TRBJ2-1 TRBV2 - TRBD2 CASSRTSGRAEQFF TGTGCCAGCAGTCGGACTAGCGGGAGGGCTGAGCAGTTCTTC
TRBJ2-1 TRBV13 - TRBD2 CASSPPSSGGANEQFF TGTGCCAGCAGCCCTCCCTCCAGCGGGGGGGCCAATGAGCAGTTCTTC
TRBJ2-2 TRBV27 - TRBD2 CASSLWTSGSQELFF TGTGCCAGCAGTTTATGGACTAGCGGGAGCCAGGAGCTGTTTTTT
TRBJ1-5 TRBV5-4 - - CASSLQAEGNQPQHF TGTGCCAGCAGCTTGCAGGCCGAGGGAAATCAGCCCCAGCATTTT
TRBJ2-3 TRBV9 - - CASSVGGTDTQYF TGTGCCAGCAGCGTAGGCGGTACAGATACGCAGTATTTT
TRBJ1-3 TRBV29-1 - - CSVEGSSGNTIYF TGCAGCGTTGAGGGGAGCTCTGGAAACACCATATATTTT
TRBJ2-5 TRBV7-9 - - CASSSRGAETQYF TGTGCCAGCAGCTCCCGTGGGGCAGAGACCCAGTACTTC
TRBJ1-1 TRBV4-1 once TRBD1 CASSQGQGANTEAFF TGCGCCAGCAGCCAAGGTCAGGGGGCGAACACTGAAGCTTTCTTT
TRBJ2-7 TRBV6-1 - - CASNRQQGDEQYF TGTGCCAGCAACAGACAACAGGGCGACGAGCAGTACTTC
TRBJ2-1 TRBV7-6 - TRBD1 CASSPRPGQGIGSNEQFF TGTGCCAGCAGCCCGCGGCCGGGACAGGGGATCGGTTCCAATGAGCAGTTCTTC
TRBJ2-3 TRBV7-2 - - CASSFIDTQYF TGTGCCAGCAGCTTCATAGATACGCAGTATTTT
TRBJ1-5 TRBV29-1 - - CSVAEGDQPQHF TGCAGCGTCGCTGAAGGGGATCAGCCCCAGCATTTT
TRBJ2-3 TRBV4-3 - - CASSQDRGLGGTQYF TGCGCCAGCAGCCAAGATCGTGGGCTAGGGGGTACGCAGTATTTT
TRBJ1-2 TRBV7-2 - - CASSLVQGVKDGYTF TGTGCCAGCAGCTTAGTACAAGGAGTAAAGGATGGCTACACCTTC
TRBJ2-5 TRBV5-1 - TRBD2 CASRSAGRETQYF TGCGCCAGCAGATCAGCGGGGAGGGAGACCCAGTACTTC
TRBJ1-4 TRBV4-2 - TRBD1 CASSQIFDRGGEKLFF TGTGCCAGCAGCCAGATTTTTGACAGGGGTGGTGAAAAACTGTTTTTT
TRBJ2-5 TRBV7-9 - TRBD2 CASSSFSGKQETQYF TGTGCCAGCAGCTCCTTCAGCGGGAAGCAAGAGACCCAGTACTTC
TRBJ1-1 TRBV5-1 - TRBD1 CASSRRDRNTEAFF TGCGCCAGCAGCCGCCGGGACAGGAACACTGAAGCTTTCTTT
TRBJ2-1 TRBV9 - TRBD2 CASSVGGYFDEQFF TGTGCCAGCAGCGTCGGGGGGTACTTTGATGAGCAGTTCTTC
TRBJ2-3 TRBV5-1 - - CASYGQTSTDTQYF TGCGCCAGCTACGGACAGACTAGCACAGATACGCAGTATTTT
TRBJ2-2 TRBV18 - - CASSPRGAANTGELFF TGTGCCAGCTCACCACGGGGAGCTGCGAACACCGGGGAGCTGTTTTTT
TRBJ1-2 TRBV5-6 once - CASSFGGFYGYTF TGTGCCAGCAGCTTCGGGGGATTCTATGGCTACACCTTC
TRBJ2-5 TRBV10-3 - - CAVRSDNNWEQYF TGTGCCGTCAGGAGTGATAACAACTGGGAGCAGTACTTC
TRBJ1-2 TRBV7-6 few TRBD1 CASSLKGQGVSGYTF TGTGCCAGCAGCTTAAAGGGACAGGGGGTCTCTGGCTACACCTTC
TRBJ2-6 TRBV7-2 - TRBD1 CASSRTGGAEGANVLTF TGTGCCAGCAGCCGCACAGGGGGCGCGGAGGGGGCCAACGTCCTGACTTTC
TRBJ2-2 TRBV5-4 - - CASTTGIGELFF TGTGCCAGCACCACGGGGATCGGGGAGCTGTTTTTT
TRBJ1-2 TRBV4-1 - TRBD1 CASSFRGGQGGNYGYTF TGCGCCAGCAGCTTTAGGGGAGGACAGGGGGGTAACTATGGCTACACCTTC
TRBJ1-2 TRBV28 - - CASSFLAGVHGYTF TGTGCCAGCAGTTTTCTTGCAGGGGTACATGGCTACACCTTC
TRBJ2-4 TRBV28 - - CASRSHGGRGNIQYF TGTGCCAGCAGATCTCACGGGGGTCGCGGAAACATTCAGTACTTC
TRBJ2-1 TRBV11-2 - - CASSLVGSGQFF TGTGCCAGCAGCTTGGTGGGTTCGGGGCAGTTCTTC
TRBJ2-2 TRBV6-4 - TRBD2 CASTAGLAGDNTGELFF TGTGCCAGCACCGCGGGACTAGCGGGGGACAACACCGGGGAGCTGTTTTTT
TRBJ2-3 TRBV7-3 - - CASSPTGGTDTQYF TGTGCCAGCAGCCCGACGGGGGGCACAGATACGCAGTATTTT
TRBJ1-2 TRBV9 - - CASSVRGGYGYTF TGTGCCAGCAGCGTGCGGGGGGGCTATGGCTACACCTTC
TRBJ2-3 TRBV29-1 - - CSVEKVGQYTDTQYF TGCAGCGTTGAAAAAGTAGGACAGTACACAGATACGCAGTATTTT
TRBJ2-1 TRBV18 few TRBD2 CASSPLPGLAPNEQFF TGTGCCAGCTCACCCCTACCGGGACTAGCGCCCAATGAGCAGTTCTTC
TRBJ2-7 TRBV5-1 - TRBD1 CASSWGQDTGEQYF TGCGCCAGCAGCTGGGGACAGGATACAGGTGAGCAGTACTTC